This T cell receptor beta chain was identified in a study of CD8 T cells in Susac syndrome. Random hexamers served to reverse transcribe roughly 0.5 to 1 ug RNA. Each CDR3 protein is one row after TCRdb ran MiXCR on the immunoSEQ multiplex PCR reads. Of almost 450,000 distinct CDR3 sequences listed, around 85% are singletons. The CDR3 runs 14 residues. Germline V CDR1 and CDR2: SGHTA, FQGNSA. V lost 5 bases to trimming and J lost 3 bases, with 11 bases between them. The source of this sequence is a human donor with multiple sclerosis. The chain joins TRBV7-2 to TRBJ2-1, with unresolved D. Material for sequencing was CD8+ T cells from PBMCs. CDR3 loop: CASSILGLYNEQFF. Here the CDR3 DNA reads TGTGCCAGCAGCATACTGGGCCTCTACAATGAGCAGTTCTTC.